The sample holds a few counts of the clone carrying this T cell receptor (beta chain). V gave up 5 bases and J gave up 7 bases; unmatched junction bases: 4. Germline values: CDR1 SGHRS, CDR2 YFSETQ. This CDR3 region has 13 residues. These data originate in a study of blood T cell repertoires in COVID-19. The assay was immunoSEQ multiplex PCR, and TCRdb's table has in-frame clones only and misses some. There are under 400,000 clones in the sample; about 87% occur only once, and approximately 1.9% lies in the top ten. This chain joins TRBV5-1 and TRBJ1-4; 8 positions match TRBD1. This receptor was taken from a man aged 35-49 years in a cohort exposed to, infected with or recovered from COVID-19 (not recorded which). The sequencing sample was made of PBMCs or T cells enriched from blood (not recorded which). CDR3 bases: TGCGCCAGCAGGCAGGGGGCTTCTGAAAAACTGTTTTTT. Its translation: CASRQGASEKLFF.